The entry below gives a single T cell receptor beta chain sequence along with its context. The sample originates from a study of PD-L1 blockade in urothelial cancer. Study background: Blood yielded a median of around 150,000 T cells per sample.

Generated by immunoSEQ multiplex PCR, the TCRdb table keeps only in-frame clones and is missing some. The sample contains some 35,000 clones, approximately 80% of which appear only once. Trimming took off 3 bases at V and 8 bases at J, with 20 bases between the two ends. The CDR3 totals 17 residues. Germline loops: CDR1 MNHEY, CDR2 SMNVEV (reference sequence). The source of this sequence is a man between 60 and 70 years old with urothelial cancer. The starting material was PBMCs, obtained around atezolizumab (anti-PD-L1) treatment. This rearrangement joins TRBV27 to TRBJ1-6, with D possibly matching TRBD1 (5 bases). As DNA, the CDR3 is TGTGCCAGCAGTTTTCAGGGCGTATCGTCAGGCCATTCACCCCTCCACTTT. As protein: CASSFQGVSSGHSPLHF.